This T cell receptor beta chain was sequenced during a study of blood T cell repertoires in COVID-19. Overall study: Specimens from acute and convalescent COVID-19 originated in the United States, Italy and Spain. Sources were T cells, B-cell-depleted T cells, or PBMCs; the material itself was cDNA or gDNA.

The CDR3 contains 16 residues. Germline V gene sequence: CDR1 LGHNA, CDR2 YSLEER. With V trimmed by 0 bases and J by 4 bases, 4 bases remained unmatched. Some clones are missing from TCRdb's copy, which holds only in-frame ones; the method was immunoSEQ multiplex PCR. The sample shows more than 100,000 clones, around 80% of them seen only once. Sequenced: peripheral blood. This receptor was taken from an elderly woman with acute or convalescent COVID-19. The V and J genes are TRBV4-3 and TRBJ2-5, with 11 positions matching TRBD2. As DNA, the CDR3 is TGCGCCAGCAGCCAAGACCCTAGCGGGGGGCTAGAGACCCAGTACTTC. Its translation: CASSQDPSGGLETQYF.